Listed below are T cell receptor beta chains from one sample, sequenced in a study of blood T cell repertoires in COVID-19. The table came from immunoSEQ multiplex PCR; TCRdb's copy has only in-frame clones and leaves some out. The sample shows under 200,000 clones, approximately 91% of them seen only once. Sequenced input: peripheral blood. These receptors originate from a man aged 50 to 60 with acute or convalescent COVID-19. The CDR3 runs from the conserved cysteine through the conserved F or W. Fields, in order: J gene, V gene, D gene, clone size, CDR3 DNA, CDR3 protein. D genes are given only for firm matches. Expanded clones get a size class; other rows say once, few or many, or leave the size out.

>TRBJ2-1|TRBV7-3|TRBD2|.
TGTGCCAGCAGCCCTAGCGGAGGGCGGGGGGGCCGCAATGAGCAGTTCTTC
CASSPSGGRGGRNEQFF
>TRBJ2-5|TRBV4-1|TRBD2|.
TGCGCCAGCAGCCAAGAGCGCGGGAGGGCCCAAGAGACCCAGTACTTC
CASSQERGRAQETQYF
>TRBJ2-7|TRBV27|TRBD1|.
TGTGCCAGCAGTCTCACGGGACAGGGACCCTACGAGCAGTACTTC
CASSLTGQGPYEQYF
>TRBJ2-7|TRBV12-3/TRBV12-4|TRBD2|.
TGTGCCAGCAGTTTCACTAGCGGGGCGCAGTACTTC
CASSFTSGAQYF
>TRBJ1-1|TRBV28|.|.
TGTGCCAGCAGTTTATTTCGTCTGGGGGGGAACACTGAAGCTTTCTTT
CASSLFRLGGNTEAFF
>TRBJ1-3|TRBV27|TRBD1|.
TGTGCAACGGGACAGTCCTCTGGAAACACCATATATTTT
CATGQSSGNTIYF
>TRBJ1-5|TRBV2|TRBD1|.
TGTGCCAGCAGTGATGGGGACAGCCGCAATCAGCCCCAGCATTTT
CASSDGDSRNQPQHF
>TRBJ2-2|TRBV19|.|.
TGTGCCAGTAAGAGGACAGAATACACCGGGGAGCTGTTTTTT
CASKRTEYTGELFF
>TRBJ2-7|TRBV7-2|.|.
TGTGCCAGCAGCTTATTCAGGGTCTACGAGCAGTACTTC
CASSLFRVYEQYF
>TRBJ1-1|TRBV19|TRBD1|.
TGTGCCAGTAGTAACCGGGACAGAGCCACTGAAGCTTTCTTT
CASSNRDRATEAFF
>TRBJ2-7|TRBV7-2|TRBD2|.
TGTGCCAGCAGCCCAGGGACTAGCGGGACCGGTGGCTACGAGCAGTACTTC
CASSPGTSGTGGYEQYF
>TRBJ1-6|TRBV5-1|TRBD1|.
TGCGCCAGCAGCTGGCGGGGACAGGGGGCTTCTCAACCCCTCCACTTT
CASSWRGQGASQPLHF
>TRBJ1-4|TRBV6-2/TRBV6-3|.|.
TGTGCCAGCAGTAATTCGGATGAAAAACTGTTTTTT
CASSNSDEKLFF
>TRBJ2-6|TRBV30|.|once
TGTGCCTGGAGCCATAGATACGGAGTCTCTGGGGCCAACGTCCTGACTTTC
CAWSHRYGVSGANVLTF
>TRBJ2-1|TRBV28|TRBD2|.
TGTGCCAGCAGTTCCCTTGGATTGGGCGGGGGCAATGAGCAGTTCTTC
CASSSLGLGGGNEQFF
>TRBJ1-5|TRBV19|.|.
TGTGCCAGTAGTATTACGGTCGGGAGCAATCAGCCCCAGCATTTT
CASSITVGSNQPQHF
>TRBJ1-2|TRBV28|TRBD1|.
TGTGCCAGCAGTTTACAACTTCGAGCCGGGACAGGGTTGGGTGGCTACACCTTC
CASSLQLRAGTGLGGYTF
>TRBJ2-2|TRBV6-5|.|.
TGTGCCAGCAGTAGGCTAGCGAACACCGGGGAGCTGTTTTTT
CASSRLANTGELFF
>TRBJ2-3|TRBV15|TRBD2|.
TGTGCCACCAGCATCCGGACTAGCGGGAGAACAGATACGCAGTATTTT
CATSIRTSGRTDTQYF
>TRBJ1-1|TRBV6-6|.|.
TGTGCCAGCAGAAGGGGCGAAAACCTGAACACTGAAGCTTTCTTT
CASRRGENLNTEAFF
>TRBJ1-4|TRBV3-1/TRBV3-2|TRBD1|few
TGTGCCAGCAGCCTCCGGACAGGGAGGAATGAAAAACTGTTTTTT
CASSLRTGRNEKLFF
>TRBJ1-1|TRBV7-2|.|.
TGTGCCAGCAGCTTCTACACTGAAGCTTTCTTT
CASSFYTEAFF
>TRBJ2-3|TRBV5-1|TRBD2|.
TGCGCCAGCAGAGTAAATTTGGGACTAGCTACAGATACGCAGTATTTT
CASRVNLGLATDTQYF
>TRBJ2-3|TRBV2|.|.
TGTGCCAGCAGAGGTAGCGGAAAGAGGTCAAATACGCAGTATTTT
CASRGSGKRSNTQYF
>TRBJ1-2|TRBV7-8|TRBD1|.
TGTGCCAGCAGCTTATTCAGGGGGCAAGGCTACACCTTC
CASSLFRGQGYTF
>TRBJ1-1|TRBV5-4|.|.
TGTGCCAGCAGGGCAAGGGGGAACACTGAAGCTTTCTTT
CASRARGNTEAFF
>TRBJ1-1|TRBV30|.|.
TGTGCCTGGAGGGAGGGGGGGAGGAACACTGAAGCTTTCTTT
CAWREGGRNTEAFF
>TRBJ1-2|TRBV19|TRBD1|once
TGTGCCAGCAGATCGGGACAGGTGCTTGTAGCTAACTATGGCTACACCTTC
CASRSGQVLVANYGYTF
>TRBJ2-7|TRBV27|.|.
TGTGCCAGCAGTTTAAAGGGGACCTACGAGCAGTACTTC
CASSLKGTYEQYF
>TRBJ2-1|TRBV27|TRBD2|.
TGTGCCAGCAGTTCCCCCCTGGAGGGACTAGCGGGAGTTGGTTACAATGAGCAGTTCTTC
CASSSPLEGLAGVGYNEQFF
>TRBJ2-5|TRBV9|TRBD1|.
TGTGCCAGCACGACAGGGGGCATGGAGACCCAGTACTTC
CASTTGGMETQYF
>TRBJ2-5|TRBV5-1|TRBD2|.
TGCGCCAGCAGCCCCGGGACTAGCGGGACCCTGACTGAGACCCAGTACTTC
CASSPGTSGTLTETQYF
>TRBJ1-4|TRBV16|TRBD1|.
TGTGCCAGCAGCCAAGAGGGGACAGGGAATGAAAAACTGTTTTTT
CASSQEGTGNEKLFF
>TRBJ1-6|TRBV27|.|once
TGTGCCAGCAGTCCCGGACAGAGCCCTTCGAATTCACCCCTCCACTTT
CASSPGQSPSNSPLHF
>TRBJ2-2|TRBV5-6|TRBD2|.
TGTGCCAGCAGCTTGCGGGTGCGGCGGGGGGGCGGCACCGGGGAGCTGTTTTTT
CASSLRVRRGGGTGELFF
>TRBJ2-5|TRBV27|.|.
TGTGCCAGCAGTTTTTGGGGGGGCAGGGGAGAGACCCAGTACTTC
CASSFWGGRGETQYF
>TRBJ2-1|TRBV19|.|.
TGTGCCAGTAGTATAATTAGTAAGTCCTACAATGAGCAGTTCTTC
CASSIISKSYNEQFF
>TRBJ1-2|TRBV4-1|.|.
TGCGCCAGCAGCCAAGATGGGGGCGGCTACACCTTC
CASSQDGGGYTF
>TRBJ1-4|TRBV7-9|TRBD1|.
TGTGCCAGCAGCTCGGACAGGGCATATGAAAAACTGTTTTTT
CASSSDRAYEKLFF
>TRBJ1-1|TRBV9|.|.
TGTGCCAGCAGCGTAGTAAAGGGGTACACTGAAGCTTTCTTT
CASSVVKGYTEAFF
>TRBJ2-1|TRBV5-6|TRBD2|few
TGTGCCAGCGGGAGCGGGGCCAATGAGCAGTTCTTC
CASGSGANEQFF
>TRBJ2-3|TRBV5-1|TRBD2|.
TGCGCCAGCAGCCCGCAGGGAGGGGGCACAGATACGCAGTATTTT
CASSPQGGGTDTQYF
>TRBJ2-5|TRBV27|.|.
TGTGCCAGCAGCCGGGTCGCCCCCCAAGAGACCCAGTACTTC
CASSRVAPQETQYF
>TRBJ2-3|TRBV29-1|TRBD2|.
TGCAGCGTTGCCCCTAGCGGGGGGAGCACAGATACGCAGTATTTT
CSVAPSGGSTDTQYF
>TRBJ2-3|TRBV28|.|.
TGTGCCAGCAGTTTATCCCTCCGGGGGTGGACAGATACGCAGTATTTT
CASSLSLRGWTDTQYF
>TRBJ1-2|TRBV28|TRBD1|.
TGTGCCAGCACCGCAGGGGGCCATGGCTACACCTTC
CASTAGGHGYTF
>TRBJ2-1|TRBV4-1|.|.
TGCGCCAGCAGTCAAGCGTTGGGGGGACCCTACAATGAGCAGTTCTTC
CASSQALGGPYNEQFF
>TRBJ2-5|TRBV9|TRBD2|.
TGTGCCAGCAGCGTAGATTCTAGCGGGAGGACCGGTCCAGAGACCCAGTACTTC
CASSVDSSGRTGPETQYF
>TRBJ2-7|TRBV7-2|TRBD1|.
TGTGCCAGCAGCTTAGCGTTGCAGGGGGCCAACGAGCAGTACTTC
CASSLALQGANEQYF
>TRBJ2-5|TRBV18|.|.
TGTGCCAGCTCAGCCCGACAGGCCACGGGCCAAGAGACCCAGTACTTC
CASSARQATGQETQYF
>TRBJ2-5|TRBV19|TRBD1|.
TGTGCCAGTAGTACAAACAGGGGAGAGACCCAGTACTTC
CASSTNRGETQYF
>TRBJ2-3|TRBV19|TRBD2|.
TGTGCCAGTAGCAACCCCGCGGGAGGCAGCACAGATACGCAGTATTTT
CASSNPAGGSTDTQYF
>TRBJ2-7|TRBV2|TRBD1|.
TGTGCCAGCAGCCTGGGGACAGGAGGGTACGAGCAGTACTTC
CASSLGTGGYEQYF
>TRBJ2-1|TRBV21-1|.|.
TGTGCCAGCAGCGGGCGGGGAAGGAGCAATGAGCAGTTCTTC
CASSGRGRSNEQFF
>TRBJ1-6|TRBV10-3|TRBD1|.
TGTGCCTCTCTAGACAGGGAGAATTCACCCCTCCACTTT
CASLDRENSPLHF
>TRBJ1-2|TRBV13|.|.
TGTGCCAGCAGCCCAGACAGGTCAAAGCCCTATGGCTACACCTTC
CASSPDRSKPYGYTF
>TRBJ2-3|TRBV10-3|TRBD2|.
TGTGCCATCAGCCACGGGACTAGCACCACAGATACGCAGTATTTT
CAISHGTSTTDTQYF
>TRBJ2-3|TRBV3-1/TRBV3-2|TRBD2|.
TGTGCCAGCAGCTTCCTTTCGGGACTAGCGGGGGCTGATACGCAGTATTTT
CASSFLSGLAGADTQYF